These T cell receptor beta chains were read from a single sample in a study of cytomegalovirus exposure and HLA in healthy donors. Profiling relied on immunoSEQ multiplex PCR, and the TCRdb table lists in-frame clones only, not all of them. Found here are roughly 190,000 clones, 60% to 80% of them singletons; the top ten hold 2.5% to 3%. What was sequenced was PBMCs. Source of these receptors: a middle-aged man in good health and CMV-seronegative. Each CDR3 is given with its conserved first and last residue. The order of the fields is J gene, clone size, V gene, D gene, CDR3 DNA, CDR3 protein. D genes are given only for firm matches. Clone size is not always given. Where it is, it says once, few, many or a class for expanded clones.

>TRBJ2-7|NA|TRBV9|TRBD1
TGTGCCAGCAGCGTAGACCCCCGGGACAGGGAAAACCCCTACGAGCAGTACTTC
CASSVDPRDRENPYEQYF
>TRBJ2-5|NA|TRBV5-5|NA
TGTGCCAGCAGCTTACTTGAGACCCAGTACTTC
CASSLLETQYF
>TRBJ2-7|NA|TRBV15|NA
TGTGCCACCAGCAAACGAGACAGTTTCTACGAGCAGTACTTC
CATSKRDSFYEQYF
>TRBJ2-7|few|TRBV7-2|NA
TGTGCCAGCAGCTCATCGGGGGAGGTCTACGAGCAGTACTTC
CASSSSGEVYEQYF
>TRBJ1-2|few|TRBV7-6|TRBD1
TGTGCCAGCAGCTTTCTAGGGACAGATACTTTCTATGGCTACACCTTC
CASSFLGTDTFYGYTF
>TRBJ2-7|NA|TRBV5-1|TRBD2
TGCGCCAGCAGCCTCGACAAGGGGAGGGACGAGCAGTACTTC
CASSLDKGRDEQYF
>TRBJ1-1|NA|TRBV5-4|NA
TGTGCCAGCAGATATTCCGAGGGCAAAATGAACACTGAAGCTTTCTTT
CASRYSEGKMNTEAFF
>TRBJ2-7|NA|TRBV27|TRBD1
TGTGCCAGCAAGAGCTCCGGGACAGGGTTGTACGAGCAGTACTTC
CASKSSGTGLYEQYF
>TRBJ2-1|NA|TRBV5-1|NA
TGCGCCAGCAGCTTGCAACCGGGACAAGGGTATGAGCAGTTCTTC
CASSLQPGQGYEQFF
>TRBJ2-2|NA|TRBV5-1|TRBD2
TGCGCCAGCAGCTCGGGGGGAACCGGGGAGCTGTTTTTT
CASSSGGTGELFF
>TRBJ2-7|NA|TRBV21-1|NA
TGTGCCAGCAGCAAAGCTTTTCAGGACACCTACGAGCAGTACTTC
CASSKAFQDTYEQYF
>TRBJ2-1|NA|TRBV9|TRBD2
TGTGCCAGCAGTCTGGGACTAGCAGCGAATGAGCAGTTCTTC
CASSLGLAANEQFF
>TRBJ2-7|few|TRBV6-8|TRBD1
TGTGCCAGCACCGGGACAGGGGTATATTCCTACGAGCAGTACTTC
CASTGTGVYSYEQYF
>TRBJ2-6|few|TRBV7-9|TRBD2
TGTTCCAGCAGCTTAAAAAAATCGGGGGGTCTAACGGGGGCCAACGTCCTGACTTTC
CSSSLKKSGGLTGANVLTF
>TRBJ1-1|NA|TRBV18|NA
TGTGCCAGCTCACCACCGATTACGCGGGACACTGAAGCTTTCTTT
CASSPPITRDTEAFF
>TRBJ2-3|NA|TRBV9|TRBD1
TGTGCCAGCAGCACGACAGGGGCCCGCACAGATACGCAGTATTTT
CASSTTGARTDTQYF
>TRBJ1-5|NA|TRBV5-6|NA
TGTGCCAGCAGCCTCTCGTGGAGGGCTCAGCCCCAGCATTTT
CASSLSWRAQPQHF
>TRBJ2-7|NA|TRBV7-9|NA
TGTGCCAGCAGCTGGATACAGGGCGAGCAGTACTTC
CASSWIQGEQYF
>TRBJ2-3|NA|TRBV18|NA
TGTGCCAGCTCACCAAACCCAGGAGATACGCAGTATTTT
CASSPNPGDTQYF
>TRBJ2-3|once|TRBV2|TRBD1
TGTGCCAGCAGCCAGGGACAGGGGGCAACCGATACGCAGTATTTT
CASSQGQGATDTQYF
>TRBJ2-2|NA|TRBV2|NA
TGTGCCAGCAGTCGGGGGGCCGGCGGGGAGCTGTTTTTT
CASSRGAGGELFF
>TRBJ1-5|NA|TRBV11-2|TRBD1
TGTGCCAGCAGTCCCGACAGGGGAATTCAGCCCCAGCATTTT
CASSPDRGIQPQHF
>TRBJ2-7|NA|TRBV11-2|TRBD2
TGTGCCAGCAGCTTAGTCTCCGGGACTAGATACGAGCAGTACTTC
CASSLVSGTRYEQYF
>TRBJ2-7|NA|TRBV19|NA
TGTGCCAGTAGTATTGGGGGGGACACCAACTACGAGCAGTACTTC
CASSIGGDTNYEQYF
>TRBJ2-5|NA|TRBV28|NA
TGTGCCAGCAGGGCCCGGAGTCAAGAGACCCAGTACTTC
CASRARSQETQYF
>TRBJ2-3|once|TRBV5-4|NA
TGTGCCACTGCTAGGGGCGAATACACAGATACGCAGTATTTT
CATARGEYTDTQYF
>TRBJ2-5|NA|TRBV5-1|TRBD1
TGCGCCAGCAGCTTGGGACAGGGGTTGATTCAAGAGACCCAGTACTTC
CASSLGQGLIQETQYF
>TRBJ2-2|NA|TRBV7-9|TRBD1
TGTGCCAGTTCTTCCGGGACAGGGGCCGGGGAGCTGTTTTTT
CASSSGTGAGELFF
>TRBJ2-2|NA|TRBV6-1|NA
TGTGCCAGCATAAAGGGGGATCCCGGGGAGCTGTTTTTT
CASIKGDPGELFF
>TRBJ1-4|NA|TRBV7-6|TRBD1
TGTGCCAGCAGCAACCGGGACAGGGGGCAGAGTGAAAAACTGTTTTTT
CASSNRDRGQSEKLFF
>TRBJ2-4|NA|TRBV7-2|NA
TGTGCCAGCAGCTTAGTACAGGTGTTGGGAGCCAAAAACATTCAGTACTTC
CASSLVQVLGAKNIQYF
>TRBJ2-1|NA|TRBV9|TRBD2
TGTGCCAGCAGCACCCGGACTAGCGGGCCATACAATGAGCAGTTCTTC
CASSTRTSGPYNEQFF
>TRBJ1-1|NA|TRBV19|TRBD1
TGTACCAGTAATACAGGGGGCATCGAAGCTTTCTTT
CTSNTGGIEAFF
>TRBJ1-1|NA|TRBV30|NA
TGTGCCTGGAGTGTACAGATGAACACTGAAGCTTTCTTT
CAWSVQMNTEAFF
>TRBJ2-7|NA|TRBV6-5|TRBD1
TGTGCCAGCAGTTACTCGAAAGGACAGGGGGCGCGGGAGCAGTACTTC
CASSYSKGQGAREQYF
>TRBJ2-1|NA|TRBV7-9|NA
TGTGCCAGCACCCTAGTCACGGGAGACTACAATGAGCAGTTCTTC
CASTLVTGDYNEQFF
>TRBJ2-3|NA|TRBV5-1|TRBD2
TGCGCCAGCAGCCCTGGGCTAGCGGCAGATACGCAGTATTTT
CASSPGLAADTQYF
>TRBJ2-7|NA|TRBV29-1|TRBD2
TGCAGCGGCGCTCGGGGGGGGCAGAGGAGCCATCCACCCTACGAGCAGTACTTC
CSGARGGQRSHPPYEQYF
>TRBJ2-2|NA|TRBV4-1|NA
TGCGCCAGCAGCCGGTCATATACGGACACCGGGGAGCTGTTTTTT
CASSRSYTDTGELFF
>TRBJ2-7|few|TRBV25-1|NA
TGTGCCAGCAGTGACCCGGTGGGGCTCCCGGGCGAGCAGTACTTC
CASSDPVGLPGEQYF
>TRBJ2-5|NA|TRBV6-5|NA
TGTGCCAGCAGTTACGGGGGGGGGCAGGCCCAGTACTTC
CASSYGGGQAQYF
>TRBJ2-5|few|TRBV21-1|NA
TGTGCCAGCAGCAAAGATGGGAAACCGACTAGCGGGAGTGGAGAGACCCAGTACTTC
CASSKDGKPTSGSGETQYF
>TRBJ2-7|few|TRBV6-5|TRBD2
TGTGCCAGCGCCGTCCTAGCGGGAGAAACCTACGAGCAGTACTTC
CASAVLAGETYEQYF
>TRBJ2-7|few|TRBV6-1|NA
TGTGCCAGCACCAGATACAGGACTATCCACGAGCAGTACTTC
CASTRYRTIHEQYF
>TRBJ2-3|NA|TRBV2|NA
TGTGCCAGCAAACGCGGAGAAAGCACAGATACGCAGTATTTT
CASKRGESTDTQYF
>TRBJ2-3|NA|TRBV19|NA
TGTGCCAGTAGTCAGGCGGGACGAGTAACAGATACGCAGTATTTT
CASSQAGRVTDTQYF
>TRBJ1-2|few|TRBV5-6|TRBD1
TGTGCCAGCAGCTTGTTGGCACAGGGGGCAGACTATGGCTACACCTTC
CASSLLAQGADYGYTF
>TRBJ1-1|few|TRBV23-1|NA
TGCGCCAGCAGTCTTCGGACAGAATATATGAACACTGAAGCTTTCTTT
CASSLRTEYMNTEAFF
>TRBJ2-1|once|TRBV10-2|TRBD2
TGCGCCAGCAGCGCCTCCGTGCGGGAGGGTCCGTTCTTC
CASSASVREGPFF
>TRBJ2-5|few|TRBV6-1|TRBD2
TGTGCCAGCAGAAGAAGCGGGGGGGCAGAGACCCAGTACTTC
CASRRSGGAETQYF
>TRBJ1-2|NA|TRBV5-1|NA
TGCGCCAGCAGCTTGGCCGGGAGGGGTGGATATGGCTACACCTTC
CASSLAGRGGYGYTF
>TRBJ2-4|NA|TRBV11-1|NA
TGTGCCAGCAGCTTAAGGCCCAGGGTACTAGCCAAAAACATTCAGTACTTC
CASSLRPRVLAKNIQYF
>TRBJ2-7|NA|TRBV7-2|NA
TGTGCCAGCAGTCGCGGGGCGAGCTCCTACGAGCAGTACTTC
CASSRGASSYEQYF
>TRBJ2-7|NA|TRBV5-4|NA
TGTGCCAGCAGCACCCGGACTGGCTCTTACGAGCAGTACTTC
CASSTRTGSYEQYF
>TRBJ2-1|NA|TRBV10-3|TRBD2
TGTGCCATCAGTGAGTCGCGGGGGGGCGCGTATGAGCAGTTCTTC
CAISESRGGAYEQFF
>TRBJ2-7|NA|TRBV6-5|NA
TGTGCCAGCAGTTCGGACACTTCCTACGAGCAGTACTTC
CASSSDTSYEQYF